This T cell receptor (beta chain) was identified during a study of prognosis after radiotherapy for stage I lung cancer. Study as a whole: In total, fewer than 15 men and over five women took part as patients, aged about 50 to 84 with a median of almost 75 years. Squamous cell carcinoma tumors occurred in several patients, adenocarcinoma in under 15.

This clonotype has a count of ten or more. The antigen remains undetermined. Trimming removed 4 bases from V and 6 bases from J, with 13 bases in between. The CDR3 has 13 residues. Germline CDR1 reads SGHNT; CDR2 reads YYREEE (reference sequence). General study points: Following stereotactic body radiation therapy, patients who went on to develop distant metastases had lower Shannon entropy.

TCR beta CDR3 amplification from genomic DNA was performed by two-round multiplex PCR. Amplification in first-round PCR relied on primers specific to each TRBV and TRBJ gene. TCRdb itself ran the multiplex PCR reads through MiXCR, one entry per CDR3 protein. There are around 56,000 distinct CDR3 sequences in the sample; about 26% occur only once, and 7.5% lies in the top ten. The TCR sequence derives from a donor at least 50 years old with non-small cell lung cancer. The genes are TRBV5-4 and TRBJ1-2; perhaps TRBD1 as D (6 bases). The material sequenced was PBMCs, taken before or after stereotactic body radiation therapy (not recorded which). The CDR3 sequence: CASSPQEGDGYTF. The DNA for the CDR3 is TGTGCCAGCAGCCCCCAAGAGGGGGATGGCTACACCTTC. The full variable domain, rest sourced from reference TRBV5-4 and TRBJ1-2, is ETGVTQSPTHLIKTRGQQVTLRCSSQSGHNTVSWYQQALGQGPQFIFQYYREEENGRGNFPPRFSGLQFPNYSSELNVNALELDDSALYLCASSPQEGDGYTFGSGTRLTVV.